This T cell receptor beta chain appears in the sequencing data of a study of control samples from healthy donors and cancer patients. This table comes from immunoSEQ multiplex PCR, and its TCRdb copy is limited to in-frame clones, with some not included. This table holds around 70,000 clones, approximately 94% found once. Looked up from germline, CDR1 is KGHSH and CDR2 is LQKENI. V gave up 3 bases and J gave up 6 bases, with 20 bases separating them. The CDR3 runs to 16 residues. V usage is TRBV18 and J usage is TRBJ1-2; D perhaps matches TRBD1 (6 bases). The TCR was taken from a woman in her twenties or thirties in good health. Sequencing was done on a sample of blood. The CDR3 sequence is CASSPVWGLAENGYTF. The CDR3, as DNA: TGTGCCAGCTCACCCGTCTGGGGGCTAGCCGAAAATGGCTACACCTTC.